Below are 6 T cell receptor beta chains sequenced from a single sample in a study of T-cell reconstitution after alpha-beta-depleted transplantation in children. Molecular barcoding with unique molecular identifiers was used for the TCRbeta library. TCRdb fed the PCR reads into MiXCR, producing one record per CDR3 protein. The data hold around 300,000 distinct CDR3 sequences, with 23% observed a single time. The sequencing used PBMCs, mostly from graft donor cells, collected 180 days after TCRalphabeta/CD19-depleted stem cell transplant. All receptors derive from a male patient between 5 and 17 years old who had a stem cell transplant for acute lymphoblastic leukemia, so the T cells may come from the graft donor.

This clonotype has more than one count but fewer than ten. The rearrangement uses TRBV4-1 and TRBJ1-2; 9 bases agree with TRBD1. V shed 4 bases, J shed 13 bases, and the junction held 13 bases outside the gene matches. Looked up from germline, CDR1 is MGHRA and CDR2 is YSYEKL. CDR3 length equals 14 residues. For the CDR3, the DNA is TGCGCCAGCAGCCTTTCTTATGGACAGGGGCCCTCCACCTTC. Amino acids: CASSLSYGQGPSTF.

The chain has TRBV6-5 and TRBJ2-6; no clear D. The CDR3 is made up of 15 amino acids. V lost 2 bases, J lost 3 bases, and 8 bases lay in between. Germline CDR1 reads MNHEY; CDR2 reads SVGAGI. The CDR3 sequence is CASSYVSGGANVLTF. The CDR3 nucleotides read TGTGCCAGCAGTTACGTGTCGGGTGGGGCCAACGTCCTGACTTTC.

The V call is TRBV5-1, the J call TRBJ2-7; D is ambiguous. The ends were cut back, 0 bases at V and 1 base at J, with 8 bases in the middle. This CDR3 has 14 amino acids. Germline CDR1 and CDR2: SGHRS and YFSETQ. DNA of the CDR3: TGCGCCAGCAGCTTGGGCGCGATTTCCTACGAGCAGTACTTC. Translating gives CASSLGAISYEQYF. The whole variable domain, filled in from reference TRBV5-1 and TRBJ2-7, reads KAGVTQTPRYLIKTRGQQVTLSCSPISGHRSVSWYQQTPGQGLQFLFEYFSETQRNKGNFPGRFSGRQFSNSRSEMNVSTLELGDSALYLCASSLGAISYEQYFGPGTRLTVT.

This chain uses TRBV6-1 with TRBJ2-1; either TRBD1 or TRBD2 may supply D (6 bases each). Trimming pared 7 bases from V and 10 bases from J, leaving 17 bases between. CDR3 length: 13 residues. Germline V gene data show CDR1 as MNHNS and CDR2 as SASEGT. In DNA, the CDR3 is TGTGCCAGCACCCAGGGGCGGGGATACGAGCAGTTCTTC. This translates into CASTQGRGYEQFF.

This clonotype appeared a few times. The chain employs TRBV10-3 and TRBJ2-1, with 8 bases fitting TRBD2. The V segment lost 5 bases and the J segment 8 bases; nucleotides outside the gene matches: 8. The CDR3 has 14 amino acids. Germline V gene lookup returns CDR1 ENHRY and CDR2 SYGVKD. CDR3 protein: CAISLAGPGDEQFF. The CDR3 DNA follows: TGTGCCATCAGTTTAGCGGGACCTGGGGATGAGCAGTTCTTC.

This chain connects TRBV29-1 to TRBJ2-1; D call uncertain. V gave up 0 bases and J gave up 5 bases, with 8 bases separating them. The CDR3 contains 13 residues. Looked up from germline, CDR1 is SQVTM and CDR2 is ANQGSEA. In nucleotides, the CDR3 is TGCAGCGTTGAAGAAGAGAACGACAATGAGCAGTTCTTC. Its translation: CSVEEENDNEQFF.